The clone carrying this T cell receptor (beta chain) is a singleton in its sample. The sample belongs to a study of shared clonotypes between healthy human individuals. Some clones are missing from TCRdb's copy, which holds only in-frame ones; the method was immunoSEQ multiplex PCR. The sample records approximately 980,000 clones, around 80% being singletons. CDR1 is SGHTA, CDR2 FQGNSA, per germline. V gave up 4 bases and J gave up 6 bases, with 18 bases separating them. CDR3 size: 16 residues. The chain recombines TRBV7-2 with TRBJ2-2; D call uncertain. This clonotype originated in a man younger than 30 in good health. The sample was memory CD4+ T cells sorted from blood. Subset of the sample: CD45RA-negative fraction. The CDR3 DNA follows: TGTGCCAGCAGCTCCTCGACCGGGTTGGGCGCCGGGGAGCTGTTTTTT. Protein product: CASSSSTGLGAGELFF.